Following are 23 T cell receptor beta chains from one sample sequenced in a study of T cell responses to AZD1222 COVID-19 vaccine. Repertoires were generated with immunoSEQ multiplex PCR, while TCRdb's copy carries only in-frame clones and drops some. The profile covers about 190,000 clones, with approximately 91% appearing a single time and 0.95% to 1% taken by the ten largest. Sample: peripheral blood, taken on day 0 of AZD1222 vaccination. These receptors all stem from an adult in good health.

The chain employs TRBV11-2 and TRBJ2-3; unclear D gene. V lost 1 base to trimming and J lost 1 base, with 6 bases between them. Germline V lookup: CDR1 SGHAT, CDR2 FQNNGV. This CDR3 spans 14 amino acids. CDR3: CASSLGMGTDTQYF. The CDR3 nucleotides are TGTGCCAGCAGCTTAGGCATGGGCACAGATACGCAGTATTTT.

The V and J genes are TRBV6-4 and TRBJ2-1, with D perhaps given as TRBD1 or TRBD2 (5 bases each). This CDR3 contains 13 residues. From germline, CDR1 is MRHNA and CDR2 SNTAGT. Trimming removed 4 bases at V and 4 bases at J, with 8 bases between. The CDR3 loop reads CASSVWGYNEQFF. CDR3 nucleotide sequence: TGTGCCAGCAGTGTCTGGGGGTACAATGAGCAGTTCTTC.

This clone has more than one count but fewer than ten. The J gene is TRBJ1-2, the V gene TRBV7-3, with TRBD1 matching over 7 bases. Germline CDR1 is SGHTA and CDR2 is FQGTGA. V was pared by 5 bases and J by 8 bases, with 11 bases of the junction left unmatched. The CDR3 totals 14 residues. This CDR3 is CASSISQGMGGYTF. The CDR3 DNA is TGTGCCAGCAGCATATCACAGGGGATGGGCGGCTACACCTTC.

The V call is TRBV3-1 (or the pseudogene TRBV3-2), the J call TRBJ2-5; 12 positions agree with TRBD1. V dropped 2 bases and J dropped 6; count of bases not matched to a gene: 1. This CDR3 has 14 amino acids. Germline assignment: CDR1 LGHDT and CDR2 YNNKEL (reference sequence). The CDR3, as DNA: TGTGCCAGCAGCCAAAGGGACAGGGGGCAGACCCAGTACTTC. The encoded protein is CASSQRDRGQTQYF.

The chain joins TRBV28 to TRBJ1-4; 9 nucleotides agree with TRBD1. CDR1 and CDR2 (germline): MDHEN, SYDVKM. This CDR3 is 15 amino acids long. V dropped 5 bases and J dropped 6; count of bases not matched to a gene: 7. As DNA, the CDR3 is TGTGCCAGCAGTATTGGGACAGGGTGGGATGAAAAACTGTTTTTT. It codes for CASSIGTGWDEKLFF.

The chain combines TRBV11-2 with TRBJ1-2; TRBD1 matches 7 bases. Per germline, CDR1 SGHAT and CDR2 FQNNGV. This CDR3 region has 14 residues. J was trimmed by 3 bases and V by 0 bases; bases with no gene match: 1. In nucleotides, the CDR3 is TGTGCCAGCAGCTTAGATGGGACAGACTATGGCTACACCTTC. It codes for CASSLDGTDYGYTF.

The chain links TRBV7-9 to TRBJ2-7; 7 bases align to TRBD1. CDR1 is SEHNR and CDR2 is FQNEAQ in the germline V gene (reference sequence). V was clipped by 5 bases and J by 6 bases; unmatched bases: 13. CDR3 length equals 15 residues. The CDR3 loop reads CASSPKQGLGGEQYF. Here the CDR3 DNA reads TGTGCCAGCAGCCCGAAACAGGGGTTGGGTGGCGAGCAGTACTTC. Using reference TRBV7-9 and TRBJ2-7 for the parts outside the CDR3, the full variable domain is DTGVSQNPRHKITKRGQNVTFRCDPISEHNRLYWYRQTLGQGPEFLTYFQNEAQLEKSRLLSDRFSAERPKGSFSTLEIQRTEQGDSAMYLCASSPKQGLGGEQYFGPGTRLTVT.

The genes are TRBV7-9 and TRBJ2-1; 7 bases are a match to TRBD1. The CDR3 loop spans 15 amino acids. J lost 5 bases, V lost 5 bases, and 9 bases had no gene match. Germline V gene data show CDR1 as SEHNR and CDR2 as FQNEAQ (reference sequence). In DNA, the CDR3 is TGTGCCAGCAGCAAGAAGGGACAGTACCACAATGAGCAGTTCTTC. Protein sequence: CASSKKGQYHNEQFF.

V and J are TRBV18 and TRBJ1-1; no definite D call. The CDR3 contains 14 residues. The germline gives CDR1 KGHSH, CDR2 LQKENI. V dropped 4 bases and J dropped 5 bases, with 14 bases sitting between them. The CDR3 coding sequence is TGTGCCAGCTCACTATCCTCCGGGGTTACTGAAGCTTTCTTT. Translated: CASSLSSGVTEAFF.

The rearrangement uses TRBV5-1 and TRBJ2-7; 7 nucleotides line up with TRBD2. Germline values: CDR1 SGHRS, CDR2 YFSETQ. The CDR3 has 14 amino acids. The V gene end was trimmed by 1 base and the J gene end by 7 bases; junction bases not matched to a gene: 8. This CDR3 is CASSLRAGFDEQYF. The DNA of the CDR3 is TGCGCCAGCAGCTTGAGAGCGGGATTCGATGAGCAGTACTTC.

Here the CDR3 DNA reads TGTGCCAGCAGCATTAGCGGTTTGAGCTCCTACGAGCAGTACTTC. Translating it yields CASSISGLSSYEQYF. This chain uses TRBV11-2 with TRBJ2-7; weak D call: TRBD2 (6 bases). The CDR3 sequence is 15 residues long. CDR1 and CDR2 (germline): SGHAT, FQNNGV. V lost 5 bases, J lost 0 bases, and 14 bases lay in between.

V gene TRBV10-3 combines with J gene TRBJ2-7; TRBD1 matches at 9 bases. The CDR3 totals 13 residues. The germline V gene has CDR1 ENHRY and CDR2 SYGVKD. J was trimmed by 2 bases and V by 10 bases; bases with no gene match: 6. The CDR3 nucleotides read TGTGCCAGCGGGGACAGGGCTACCTACGAGCAGTACTTC. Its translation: CASGDRATYEQYF.

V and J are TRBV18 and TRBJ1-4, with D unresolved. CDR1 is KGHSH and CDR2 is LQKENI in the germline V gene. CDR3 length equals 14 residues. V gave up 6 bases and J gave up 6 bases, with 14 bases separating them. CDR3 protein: CASSFYRDDEKLFF. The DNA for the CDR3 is TGTGCCAGCTCCTTCTACCGGGATGATGAAAAACTGTTTTTT.

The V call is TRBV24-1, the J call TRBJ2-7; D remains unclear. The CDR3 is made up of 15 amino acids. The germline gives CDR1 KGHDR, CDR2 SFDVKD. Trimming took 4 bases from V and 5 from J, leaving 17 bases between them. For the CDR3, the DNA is TGTGCCACCAGTGACCCAGCGACCGAAAGAAACGAGCAGTACTTC. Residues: CATSDPATERNEQYF.

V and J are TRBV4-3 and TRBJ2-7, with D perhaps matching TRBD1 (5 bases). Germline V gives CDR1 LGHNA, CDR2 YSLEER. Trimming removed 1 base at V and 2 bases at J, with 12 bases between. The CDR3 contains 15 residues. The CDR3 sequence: CASSQVVTGTYEQYF. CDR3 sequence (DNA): TGCGCCAGCAGCCAAGTTGTTACAGGTACCTACGAGCAGTACTTC.

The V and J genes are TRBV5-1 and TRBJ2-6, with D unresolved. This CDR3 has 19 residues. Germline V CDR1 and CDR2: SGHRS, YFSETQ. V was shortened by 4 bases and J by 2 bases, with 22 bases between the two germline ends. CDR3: CASSPQLVSKRPGANVLTF. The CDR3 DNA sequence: TGCGCCAGCAGCCCACAGCTGGTCTCTAAACGCCCTGGGGCCAACGTCCTGACTTTC.

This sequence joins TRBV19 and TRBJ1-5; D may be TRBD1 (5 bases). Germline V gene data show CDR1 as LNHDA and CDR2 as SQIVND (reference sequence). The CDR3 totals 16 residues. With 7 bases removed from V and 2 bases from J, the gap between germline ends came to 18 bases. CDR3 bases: TGTGCCAGTACCCCATCTGGGGCCAGGGGCAATCAGCCCCAGCATTTT. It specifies CASTPSGARGNQPQHF.

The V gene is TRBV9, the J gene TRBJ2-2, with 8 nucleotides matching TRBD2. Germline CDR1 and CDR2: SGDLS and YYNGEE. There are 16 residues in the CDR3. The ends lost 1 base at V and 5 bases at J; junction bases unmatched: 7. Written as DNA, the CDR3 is TGTGCCAGCAGCGTATCTCAGCGGGGGTTGACCGGGGAGCTGTTTTTT. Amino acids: CASSVSQRGLTGELFF.

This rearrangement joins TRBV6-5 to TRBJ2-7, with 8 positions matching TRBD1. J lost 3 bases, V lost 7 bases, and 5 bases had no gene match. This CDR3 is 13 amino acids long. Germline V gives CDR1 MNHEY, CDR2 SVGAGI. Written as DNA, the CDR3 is TGTGCCAGCACCGAACAGGGGGTCTACGAGCAGTACTTC. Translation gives CASTEQGVYEQYF.

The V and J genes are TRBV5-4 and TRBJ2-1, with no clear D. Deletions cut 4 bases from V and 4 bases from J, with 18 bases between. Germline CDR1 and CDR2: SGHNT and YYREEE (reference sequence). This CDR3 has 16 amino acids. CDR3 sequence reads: CASSHRTNFLYNEQFF. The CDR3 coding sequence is TGTGCCAGCAGCCACCGCACGAACTTTCTTTACAATGAGCAGTTCTTC.

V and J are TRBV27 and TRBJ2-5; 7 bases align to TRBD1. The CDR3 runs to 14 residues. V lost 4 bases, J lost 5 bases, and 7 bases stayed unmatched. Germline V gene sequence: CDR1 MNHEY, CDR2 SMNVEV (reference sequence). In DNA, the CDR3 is TGTGCCAGCAGTTCGACAGGGATGGAGGAGACCCAGTACTTC. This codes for CASSSTGMEETQYF.

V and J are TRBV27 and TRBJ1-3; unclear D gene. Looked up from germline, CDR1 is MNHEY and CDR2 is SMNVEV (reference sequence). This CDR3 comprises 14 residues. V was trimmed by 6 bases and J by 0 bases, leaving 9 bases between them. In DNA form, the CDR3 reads TGTGCCAGCAGACCAGTTAGCTCTGGAAACACCATATATTTT. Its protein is CASRPVSSGNTIYF.

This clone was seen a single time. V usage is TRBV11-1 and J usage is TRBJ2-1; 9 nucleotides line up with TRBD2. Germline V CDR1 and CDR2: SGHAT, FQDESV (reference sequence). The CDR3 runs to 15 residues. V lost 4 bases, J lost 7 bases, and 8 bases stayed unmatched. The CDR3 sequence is CASSYAGTSRNEQFF. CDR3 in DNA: TGTGCCAGCAGCTATGCCGGGACTAGCAGGAATGAGCAGTTCTTC.